The next 11 T cell receptor beta chains were all read from a single sample in a study of beta chain features in type 1 diabetes. Regarding the study as a whole: Within each of all four CD4+ subsets, Type 1 diabetes patients had TCRB CDR3s that were moderately but significantly shorter.

These receptors lack a known antigen. Investigators reverse transcribed all isolated RNA, so they sequenced expressed TCRB transcripts. The repertoire was sequenced with immunoSEQ multiplex PCR; TCRdb's copy has only in-frame clones and lacks some. The table has more than 55,000 clones, 50% to 55% seen once. The specimen was Tregs from blood. The receptor set was obtained from a woman aged 40-49 years with type 1 diabetes.

This clone was picked up one time. This chain connects TRBV27 to TRBJ2-7, with 7 bases that match TRBD2. Germline-derived CDR1 and CDR2 are MNHEY and SMNVEV (reference sequence). Germline trimming cut 5 bases from V and 1 base from J; bases unmatched to any gene: 11. The CDR3 has 16 residues. CDR3 DNA sequence: TGTGCCAGCAGTCTTACGGGGAGGGGATCTTCCTACGAGCAGTACTTC. Translation: CASSLTGRGSSYEQYF.

This clone was seen only a few times. The chain joins TRBV5-1 to TRBJ1-5, with D uncertain. There are 15 residues in the CDR3. Per the germline V gene, CDR1 is SGHRS and CDR2 is YFSETQ. V lost 4 bases to trimming and J lost 5 bases, with 16 bases between them. The CDR3 DNA reads TGCGCCAGCAGCCTCCTCGGGCGGGGAGATCAGCCCCAGCATTTT. Protein: CASSLLGRGDQPQHF.

The chain is built from TRBV5-1 and TRBJ2-5, with TRBD1 matching 9 bases. Near its end, the DNA agrees better with TRBJ2-7, so the J call may be wrong. CDR3 size: 14 residues. From germline, CDR1 is SGHRS and CDR2 YFSETQ. Here the CDR3 DNA reads TGCGCCAGCAGCTTGGGGACAGGGGTGCGCGAGCAGTACTTC. Translating gives CASSLGTGVREQYF.

The chain recombines TRBV6-5 with TRBJ2-7; 8 bases map to TRBD2. The germline CDR1 and CDR2 sequences are MNHEY and SVGAGI. The junction had 11 bases not matched to a gene; V was cut back by 6 bases and J by 4 bases. CDR3 size: 15 residues. CDR3 in DNA: TGTGCCAGCAGGCCCCCCGGGGGGGCGCGGTACGAGCAGTACTTC. It encodes CASRPPGGARYEQYF.

This sequence joins TRBV5-6 and TRBJ1-3; perhaps TRBD1 as D (5 bases). Looked up from germline, CDR1 is SGHDT and CDR2 is YYEEEE. The ends were cut back, 2 bases at V and 6 bases at J, with 15 bases in the middle. The CDR3 spans 15 residues. The CDR3 region is CASSFSKGRINTIYF. The DNA of the CDR3 is TGTGCCAGCAGCTTTTCCAAGGGGCGGATAAACACCATATATTTT.

The rearrangement joins TRBV4-1 to TRBJ2-1, with D perhaps matching TRBD2 (6 bases). CDR3 size: 15 residues. Germline CDR1 MGHRA, CDR2 YSYEKL. V was trimmed by 4 bases and J by 0 bases, leaving 10 bases between them. DNA of the CDR3: TGCGCCAGCAGCCCCGTAGCGGCCTCCTACAATGAGCAGTTCTTC. It specifies CASSPVAASYNEQFF.

The table lists this clone with a few counts. The chain couples TRBV6-1 to TRBJ2-7; 11 bases line up with TRBD2. With V trimmed by 3 bases and J by 5 bases, 15 bases remained unmatched. In germline, CDR1 is MNHNS, CDR2 SASEGT. The CDR3 extends over 18 amino acids. CDR3: CASSEGVGTSGRSHEQYF. The CDR3 coding sequence is TGTGCCAGCAGTGAGGGGGTCGGTACTAGCGGGAGAAGCCACGAGCAGTACTTC.

In DNA, the CDR3 is TGCAGTGGACAGATGAACACTGAAGCTTTCTTT. Its translation is CSGQMNTEAFF. The J gene is TRBJ1-1, the V gene TRBV20-1; tentatively, D is TRBD1 (5 bases). V was cut by 7 bases and J by 0 bases, with 6 bases left in between. CDR1 and CDR2 (germline): DFQATT, SNEGSKA (reference sequence). This CDR3 is built from 11 residues.

The V call is TRBV7-9, the J call TRBJ1-6, with 10 positions matching TRBD1. CDR1 and CDR2 (germline): SEHNR, FQNEAQ (reference sequence). The CDR3 totals 13 residues. Trimming cost V 6 bases and J 7 bases; bases outside gene matches: 0. In DNA form, the CDR3 reads TGTGCCAGCAGGGGACAGGGGAATTCACCCCTCCACTTT. It is translated as CASRGQGNSPLHF.

This clone was counted between two and nine times. The CDR3 sequence is CASSLSPSGRTDEQFF. CDR3 sequence (DNA): TGTGCCAGCAGCTTATCCCCCAGCGGGAGAACCGATGAGCAGTTCTTC. The chain uses TRBV7-3 and TRBJ2-1; the match to TRBD2 covers 8 bases. Trimming at V came to 2 bases and at J to 8 bases, leaving 11 bases not matched to a gene. This CDR3 has 16 residues. Germline V CDR1 and CDR2: SGHTA, FQGTGA. Full variable domain (outside the CDR3, taken from reference TRBV7-3 and TRBJ2-1): GAGVSQTPSNKVTEKGKYVELRCDPISGHTALYWYRQSLGQGPEFLIYFQGTGAADDSGLPNDRFFAVRPEGSVSTLKIQRTERGDSAVYLCASSLSPSGRTDEQFFGPGTRLTVL.

This chain links TRBV4-2 with TRBJ1-3; TRBD1 matches 8 bases. V shed 4 bases, J shed 2 bases, and the junction held 4 bases outside the gene matches. There are 15 residues in the CDR3. Per the germline V gene, CDR1 is LGHNA and CDR2 is YNFKEQ. The CDR3 DNA is TGTGCCAGCAGCCTGGGACAGGAAGCTGGAAACACCATATATTTT. This gives the protein CASSLGQEAGNTIYF.